This T cell receptor beta chain was identified during a study of cytomegalovirus exposure and HLA in healthy donors (dated by TCRdb to 2016 to 2017). For the wider study: An earlier analysis of several hundred of the donors reported approximately 300 Gb of sequence data and 100 million to 120 million unique TCR beta sequences obtained from about 170 million T cells. In a later genetic analysis, genome-wide SNP genotypes for about 55% of the roughly 670 donors were used, and that subset was treated as a discovery cohort. Along with the approximately 670-subject first cohort, a separate validation cohort of over a hundred different subjects was used. Approximately 300 gigabases of sequencing data and around 90 million unique TCR sequences made up an early release that covered about 640 HLA-typed donors. Alongside the repertoire data, information on donor age, sex, ethnicity and CMV serostatus was compiled. A later analysis re-analyzed previously published TCR beta repertoires from roughly 630 donors and added high-resolution HLA genotyping to study TCR occurrence patterns. Every repertoire in the discovery cohort had been generated on one and the same sequencing platform. Typing coverage differed by locus: A, B, C, DRB1 and DQB1 were typed in roughly 620-630 donors, DQA1 in approximately 520, DPA1 in around 580, and DPB1 in 450 to 480. In an earlier analysis of 587 of the donors, high-throughput TCR beta sequencing was used to judge whether each TCR beta V gene segment behaved as functional or pseudogenic. The study combined high-throughput TCR immunosequencing, statistical association of individual TCRs with disease status, and machine learning to predict cytomegalovirus infection status. The T cell repertoires of several hundred subjects were profiled by immunosequencing and related to cytomegalovirus serostatus. HLA typing included class I and class II loci at four-digit resolution. Rather than using new phenotypic data, the later analysis identified candidate immune exposures from TCR beta sequences and from how often those sequences occurred across donors. Several DR-DQ haplotypes were handled as single units for association and clustering because linkage in the cohort was strong. Among some 410 genotyped donors of the cohort, an average of roughly 230,000 unique TCR beta nucleotide sequences was sequenced per donor, of which approximately 19% were non-productive. The study was designed to test whether signatures of past pathogen exposure could be identified by cataloging public T cell receptors. Of the 300 to 450 genotyped donors, approximately 80% were placed in the genetic ancestry cluster associated with self-reported Caucasian donors. Overall study outcomes, separate from this receptor: Some IMGT-functional V segments, including TRBV6-2 and TRBV6-3, could not be distinguished by the 87-base-pair reads and were therefore excluded. Linkage disequilibrium might explain the correlated functional status among segregating V segments, but an unknown experimental factor could not be ruled out. A further reported finding was that TCR beta sequences accurately predicted the HLA-A and HLA-B alleles for most subjects in the first cohort. In vitro tests confirmed that three of the cytomegalovirus-associated TCR beta chains recognize cytomegalovirus antigens. Most TCR sequences were seen in very few donors, while some public TCRs were found in many individuals. Roughly uniform sequencing depth across donors was assumed in presence/absence analyses, although this assumption may not hold. CMV serostatus was the only immune exposure information available for the cohort. Compared with equally common non-associated chains, HLA-associated TCR beta chains in a later analysis were more clonally expanded and had lower generation probabilities. A later analysis found that most CMV-associated TCR beta chains appeared HLA-restricted, with HLA associations seemingly driven largely by CMV exposure. A later genetic analysis reported fewer N-insertions in productive TCRs among donors in an Asian-associated ancestry cluster than the roughly 620-donor mean. Strong co-occurrence of HLA alleles, especially DR and DQ, made assigning TCR associations to individual alleles difficult. In a later analysis, TCR association rates were found to vary across HLA loci, with the most associated TCRs seen for DRB1 alleles and the fewest for HLA-C alleles. Because HLA typing was missing for some donors at each locus, association tests included only the typed subset. This cohort had only TCR beta chains sequenced, and the lack of alpha or paired-chain data limited which features could be detected. In a later analysis, 16,951 TCR beta sequences were associated with specific HLA alleles at a false discovery rate of 0.05. V-gene and J-gene trimming of TCR beta chains was associated with a missense DCLRE1C variant in a later genetic analysis, and the association was replicated in an independent cohort. Cytomegalovirus status was reported to be diagnosed by the classifier with high specificity and sensitivity in both the original and validation cohorts. According to a later analysis, parvovirus B19, influenza, CMV and Epstein-Barr virus appeared linked to several top co-occurrence clusters. In the study, roughly 160 TCR beta chains were listed as associated with cytomegalovirus. Broadly in line with IMGT annotations, most TCR beta V segments showed up in productive rearrangements about 90% or about 30% of the time in an earlier analysis of 450 to 750 of the donors. Because counts were too low, roughly 16 rarely observed V segments, including chromosome 9 orphons, were left out of the earlier analysis of 587 of the donors. A cluster of highly shared sequence variants was judged likely to be a technical artifact of the sequencing pipeline. According to the authors, the approach could potentially be generalized to other disease states and immunological phenotypes.

This clone was counted between two and nine times. Its antigen remains unidentified. The sample holds no much larger clone one base away, and base qualities are not on file. In total, roughly 710 healthy bone marrow donors made up the cohort. At the time of sampling, every cohort member was nominally healthy, though immune exposures that went unrecorded were likely present. Of the 670 or so cohort members, approximately 280 had positive CMV serostatus and approximately 400 had negative CMV serostatus, and CMV serostatus was not recorded for the donor. A peripheral blood sample was provided by each donor, and peripheral blood mononuclear cells were used for TCR beta sequencing. Genomic DNA was extracted from the blood cell samples with the Qiagen DNeasy Blood Extraction Kit. In the germline V gene, CDR1 corresponds to SNHLY and CDR2 to FYNNEI. The cysteine opens and the phenylalanine closes a CDR3 of 14 amino acids. CDR3 DNA is the only sequence kept; it has 42 bases, read in frame from the first base. V is clipped by 4 bases and J by 7 bases, and the sequence between their germline boundaries is 14 bases long.

The method was the immunoSEQ multiplex PCR assay. For the multiplex PCR, a mixture combining 60 forward primers for TCR Vbeta segments and 13 reverse primers for TCR Jbeta segments was used. The CDR3 region of rearranged TCR beta genes was amplified from genomic DNA with a multiplex PCR assay. Amplified TCR beta libraries were sequenced as 87-base-pair reads on the Illumina HiSeq System. Regarding the original processing steps: A later analysis counted approximately 84 million unique TCR beta chains across the 666 repertoires, and 9 million to 14 million of these chains were shared by at least two donors. To remove PCR and sequencing errors, raw reads were error-corrected and collapsed into unique sequences using a nearest-neighbor algorithm that merged closely related sequences. To assign V, D and J gene segments, CDR3 sequences were aligned to IMGT reference sequences. For a sequence to be retained, at least a six-nucleotide match to both a V gene segment and a J gene segment was required. Rearrangements were called productive when the CDR3 lacked stop codons and stayed in frame with V and J; all others were non-productive. CDR3 was defined by IMGT convention, running from the second conserved V-encoded cysteine to the conserved J-encoded phenylalanine. The earlier analysis of more than 450 of the donors excluded sequences that lacked an unambiguous match to a single V gene segment. An earlier analysis of approximately 590 of the donors classified V segments as functional when productive rearrangements were above 56.7% and as segregating when the standard deviation between donors was above 5%. A statistical classification framework was built to diagnose cytomegalovirus status from the catalog of TCR beta chain sequences. In a later analysis, V and J genes were assigned by comparing TCR nucleotide sequences against IMGT/GENE-DB human TR gene sequences. The TCRdist pipeline was used in a later analysis to assign CDR3 sequences and most-parsimonious VDJ recombination scenarios. In a later analysis, each TCR beta chain was defined by its CDR3 amino acid sequence together with its V-gene family, and reads without a unique V-gene family were excluded. To address suspected cross-contamination and a sequencing artifact, a later analysis removed approximately 600 highly shared, low-generation-probability nucleotide sequences. For each public chain, a later analysis derived a clonal expansion index from normalized ranks of inferred template counts within each repertoire. Generation probabilities in a later analysis came from a VDJ recombination model fitted to out-of-frame rearrangements, and those results were checked against IGoR. Hypergeometric tests were used in a later analysis to score TCR-TCR, TCR-HLA and TCR-CMV co-occurrence, with a repertoire-size bias correction applied to the TCR pairs. In a later analysis, false discovery rates were estimated by permuting HLA or CMV assignments 20 times. In a later analysis, co-occurring TCRs were grouped using DBSCAN, and TCRdist sequence similarity was added for clustering within HLA-allele-positive subsets. Co-occurrence clustering excluded repertoires with fewer than 30,000 or more than 120,000 public chains, plus five with anomalous nucleotide sharing. Not all clones reach the TCRdb copy of this immuneACCESS table, which keeps in-frame sequences only. Checked studies attribute under half of the gap to unresolved V genes and leave the rest unexplained. V and J calls and clone size come straight from that table; D and trimming were deduced from the DNA. This sample has over 35,000 clones in its table, and 40% to 60% of those were observed once. The top ten clonotypes cover around an eighth of the sample.

Specimen: PBMCs. This sequence uses TRBV2 and TRBJ1-5; no D segment can be confidently identified. The TCR originated in a human donor in good health. The DNA sequence follows: TGTGCCAGCAGTGGAGACTCACGCGAGCAGCCCCAGCATTTT. Translation gives CASSGDSREQPQHF.